This T cell receptor (beta chain) was documented in a study of cytomegalovirus exposure and HLA in healthy donors. Primers included in the PCR were 60 Vbeta and 13 Jbeta primers. Measured with immunoSEQ multiplex PCR; TCRdb has only the in-frame clones, and not every one. The sample has around 95,000 clones, roughly 80% seen once; the top ten hold around 3.7%. Trimming left V 1 base short and J 0 bases short, with 13 bases between. The germline gives CDR1 SEHNR, CDR2 FQNEAQ (reference sequence). This CDR3 spans 16 amino acids. The sequence was collected from a man aged 30 to 39 in good health and CMV-seropositive. The V and J genes are TRBV7-9 and TRBJ2-7; D is unresolved. Sample: PBMCs. This CDR3 reads CASSLDRSFGSYEQYF. For the CDR3, the DNA is TGTGCCAGCAGCTTAGACCGGTCGTTCGGCTCCTACGAGCAGTACTTC.